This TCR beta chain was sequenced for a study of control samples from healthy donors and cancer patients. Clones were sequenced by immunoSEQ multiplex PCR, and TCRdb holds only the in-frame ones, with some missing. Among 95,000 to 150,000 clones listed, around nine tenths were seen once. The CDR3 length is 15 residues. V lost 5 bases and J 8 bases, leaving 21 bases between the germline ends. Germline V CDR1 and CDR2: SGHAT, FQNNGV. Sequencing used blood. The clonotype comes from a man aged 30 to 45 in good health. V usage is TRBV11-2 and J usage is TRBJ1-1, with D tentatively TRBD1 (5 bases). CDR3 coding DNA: TGTGCCAGCAGCGAATTCCGGGACCGCCGGACGGAAGCTTTCTTT. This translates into CASSEFRDRRTEAFF. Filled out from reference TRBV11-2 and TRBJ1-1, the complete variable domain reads EAGVAQSPRYKIIEKRQSVAFWCNPISGHATLYWYQQILGQGPKLLIQFQNNGVVDDSQLPKDRFSAERLKGVDSTLKIQPAKLEDSAVYLCASSEFRDRRTEAFFGQGTRLTVV.